The text below deals with one TCR beta chain. This clone was seen just once. Its antigen is unknown. Base qualities are not provided; no much larger clone lies one nucleotide away. This sample stems from a study of blood T cell repertoires in COVID-19 (dated by TCRdb to 2018 to 2021). With respect to the entire study: Samples from collaborators originated in the United States, Italy and Spain and spanned both the acute and convalescent phases of COVID-19. The samples were drawn from two sources: the first 160 participants of the ongoing ImmuneRACE study, and over 950 subjects contributed by 6 global collaborators. A de-identified subject ID, COVID-19 status, age in years and sex were almost always included in the sample metadata. Where HLA class I and class II types were available, the types were taken from metadata supplied by the sample provider, not from assay-based typing. Deeply sampled blood TCRbeta repertoires from subjects exposed to, actively infected with, or recovered from COVID-19 were included in the dataset. The prospective study material was composed of cDNA or gDNA derived from T cells, B-cell-depleted T cells, or PBMCs. The repertoires were released in a freely available public database intended as a resource for research on the immune response to SARS-CoV-2. Study-wide findings and limitations: The quantity of clinical and demographic metadata differed by source and by participant and was supplied without curation.

Trimming at the junction amounts to 1 base on V and 5 bases on J, and the germline ends lie 11 bases apart. From the germline V gene (reference sequence), CDR1 is LGHDT and CDR2 is YNNKEL. The CDR3 runs 14 amino acids, cysteine and phenylalanine included. The CDR3 DNA has 42 bases and is translated from base 1. TCRbeta CDR3 regions were amplified from genomic DNA by means of the immunoSEQ Assay, a bias-controlled multiplex PCR. In the authors' own workflow: Within the assay, amplification of reference gene primers was used to estimate how many nucleated cells each sample contained. To quantify the absolute abundance of each unique TCRbeta CDR3 rearrangement, sequence reads were collapsed and filtered. Productive Simpson clonality was computed per sample as the square root of Simpson's diversity index over productive rearrangements. As stored in TCRdb, this immuneACCESS dataset retains in-frame rearrangements with V and J assigned. A fraction of the clones does not appear; measured against another copy, unresolved V genes explain less than half of the discrepancy, and the remainder lacks a known reason. V and J calls and clone size follow that table, whereas D and trimming were derived from the DNA. The sample table holds around 260,000 clones, of which 80% to 90% were seen once. Clones ranked in the top ten supply 3.5% to 5.5% of the sample.

Participants in the prospective study were aged roughly 18 to 89 years, lived in about two dozen United States geographic areas, and enrolled through a virtual design. In the prospective study, cohorts were assigned on the basis of participant-reported clinical history obtained from a screening survey and a study questionnaire. Recovered participants in ImmuneRACE Cohort 3 were defined by two consecutive negative NP/OP PCR tests, clearance by a healthcare professional, or resolution of symptoms. Mobile phlebotomists in the prospective study collected whole blood, serum and a nasopharyngeal or oropharyngeal swab from every participant. Additional blood draws and questionnaires over an approximately 2-month period could optionally be provided by prospective study participants. Prospective study blood samples were shipped either frozen or at room temperature before DNA extraction.

Sequenced material: PBMCs or T cells enriched from blood (not recorded which). The TCR comes from a young woman who had recovered from COVID-19. The chain joins TRBV3-1 (or the pseudogene TRBV3-2) to TRBJ1-1; a tentative D call is TRBD1 (5 bases match). The DNA reads TGTGCCAGCAGCCAAGCCATGGGGGGGACTGAAGCTTTCTTT. This gives the protein CASSQAMGGTEAFF.